One and the same sample provided the 2 T cell receptor beta chains below, sequenced in a study of naive and memory T cell subsets. Four PCR rounds used nested alpha and beta constant region primers plus the SP2 primer. MiXCR was run by TCRdb on the 5' RACE reads, yielding one entry per CDR3 protein. The sample lists tens of thousands of distinct CDR3 sequences, around 7.3% occurring once. An oligonucleotide containing a UMI was ligated to the 3' end of TCR cDNA. Source of these receptors: a male donor in good health.

In this sample, this clonotype turned up many times. The chain combines TRBV4-1 with TRBJ2-7; D gene unclear. With 7 bases removed from V and 7 bases from J, the gap between germline ends came to 8 bases. Germline CDR1 and CDR2: MGHRA and YSYEKL. There are 10 residues in the CDR3. In DNA, the CDR3 is TGCGCCAGCACCCCCCGGGAGCAGTACTTC. Protein product: CASTPREQYF.

This clonotype was seen repeatedly, ten times or more. This chain uses TRBV3-1 with TRBJ2-5, with TRBD1 identical over 7 bases. Germline V CDR1 and CDR2: LGHDT, YNNKEL (reference sequence). After removal of 1 base from V and 1 base from J, the junction contained 3 bases not matched to a gene. The CDR3 covers 15 residues. The CDR3 protein is CASSQGQGPQETQYF. CDR3 sequence (DNA): TGTGCCAGCAGCCAAGGACAGGGCCCCCAAGAGACCCAGTACTTC.